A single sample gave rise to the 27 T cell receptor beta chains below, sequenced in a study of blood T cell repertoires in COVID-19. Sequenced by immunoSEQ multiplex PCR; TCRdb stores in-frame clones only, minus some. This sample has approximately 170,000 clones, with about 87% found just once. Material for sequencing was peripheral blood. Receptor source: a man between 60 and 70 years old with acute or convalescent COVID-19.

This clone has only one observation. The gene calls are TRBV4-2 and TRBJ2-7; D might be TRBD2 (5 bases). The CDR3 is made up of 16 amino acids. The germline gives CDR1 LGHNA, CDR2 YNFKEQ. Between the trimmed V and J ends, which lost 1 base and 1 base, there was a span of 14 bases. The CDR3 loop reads CASSQVTAEVSYEQYF. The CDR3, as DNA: TGTGCCAGCAGCCAAGTAACGGCGGAGGTTTCCTACGAGCAGTACTTC.

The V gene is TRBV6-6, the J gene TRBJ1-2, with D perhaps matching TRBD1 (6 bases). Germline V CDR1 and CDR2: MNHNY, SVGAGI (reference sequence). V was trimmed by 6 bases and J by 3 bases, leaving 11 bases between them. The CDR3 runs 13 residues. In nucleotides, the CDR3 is TGTGCCAGCAGCGGACAGTTAGACTATGGCTACACCTTC. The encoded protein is CASSGQLDYGYTF.

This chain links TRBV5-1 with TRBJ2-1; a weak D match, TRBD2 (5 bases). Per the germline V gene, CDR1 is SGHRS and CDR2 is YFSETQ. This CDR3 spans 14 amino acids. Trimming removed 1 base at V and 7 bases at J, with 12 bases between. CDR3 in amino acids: CASSLRLAANEQFF. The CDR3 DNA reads TGCGCCAGCAGCTTGCGCCTAGCTGCTAATGAGCAGTTCTTC.

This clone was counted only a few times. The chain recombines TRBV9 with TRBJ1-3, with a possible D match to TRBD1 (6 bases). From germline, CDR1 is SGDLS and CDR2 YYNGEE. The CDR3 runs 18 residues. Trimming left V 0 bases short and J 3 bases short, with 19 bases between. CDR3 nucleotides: TGTGCCAGCAGCGTAGGGGATGGGACACGGTTTCATGGAAACACCATATATTTT. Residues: CASSVGDGTRFHGNTIYF. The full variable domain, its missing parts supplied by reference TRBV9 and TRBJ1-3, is DSGVTQTPKHLITATGQRVTLRCSPRSGDLSVYWYQQSLDQGLQFLIQYYNGEERAKGNILERFSAQQFPDLHSELNLSSLELGDSALYFCASSVGDGTRFHGNTIYFGEGSWLTVV.

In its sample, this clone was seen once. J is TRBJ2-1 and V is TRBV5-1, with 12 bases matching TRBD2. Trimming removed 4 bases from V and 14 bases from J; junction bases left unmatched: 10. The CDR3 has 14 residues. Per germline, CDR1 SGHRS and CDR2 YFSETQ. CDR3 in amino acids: CASSLGTSGLAEFF. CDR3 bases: TGCGCCAGCAGCCTCGGGACTAGCGGGCTCGCGGAGTTCTTC.

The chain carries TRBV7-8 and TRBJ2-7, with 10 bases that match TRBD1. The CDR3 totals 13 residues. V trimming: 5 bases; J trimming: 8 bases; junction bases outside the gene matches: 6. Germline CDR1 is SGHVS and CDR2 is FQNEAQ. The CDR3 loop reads CASSRDRGQKQYV. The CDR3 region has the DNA TGTGCCAGCAGCCGGGACAGGGGTCAGAAGCAGTACGTC.

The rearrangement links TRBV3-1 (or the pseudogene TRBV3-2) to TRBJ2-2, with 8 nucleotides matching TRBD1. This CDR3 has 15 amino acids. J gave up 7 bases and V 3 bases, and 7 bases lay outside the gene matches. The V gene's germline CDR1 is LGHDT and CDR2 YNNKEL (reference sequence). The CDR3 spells CASSHEPGGSGELFF. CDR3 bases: TGTGCCAGCAGCCACGAACCAGGGGGCAGCGGGGAGCTGTTTTTT.

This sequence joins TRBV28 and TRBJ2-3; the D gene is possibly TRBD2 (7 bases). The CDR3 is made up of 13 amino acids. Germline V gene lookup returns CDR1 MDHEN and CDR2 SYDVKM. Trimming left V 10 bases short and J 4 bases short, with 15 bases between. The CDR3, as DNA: TGTGCCACTAGTGGGGGGGCCCCAGATACGCAGTATTTT. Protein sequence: CATSGGAPDTQYF.

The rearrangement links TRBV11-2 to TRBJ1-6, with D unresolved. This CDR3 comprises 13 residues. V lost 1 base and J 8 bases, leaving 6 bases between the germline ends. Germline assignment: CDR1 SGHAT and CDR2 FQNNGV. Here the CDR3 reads CASSLVSDSPLHF. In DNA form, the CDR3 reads TGTGCCAGCAGCTTAGTGTCGGATTCACCCCTCCACTTT. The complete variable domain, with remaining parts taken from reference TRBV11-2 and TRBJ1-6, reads EAGVAQSPRYKIIEKRQSVAFWCNPISGHATLYWYQQILGQGPKLLIQFQNNGVVDDSQLPKDRFSAERLKGVDSTLKIQPAKLEDSAVYLCASSLVSDSPLHFGNGTRLTVT.

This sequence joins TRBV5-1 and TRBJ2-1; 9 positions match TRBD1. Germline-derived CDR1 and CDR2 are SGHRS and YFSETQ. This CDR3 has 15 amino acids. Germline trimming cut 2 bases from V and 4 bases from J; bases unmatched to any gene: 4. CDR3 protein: CASSLTGGAYNEQFF. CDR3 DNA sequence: TGCGCCAGCAGCTTAACAGGGGGCGCTTACAATGAGCAGTTCTTC.

The CDR3 reads CASSIVQGEKLFF. As DNA, the CDR3 is TGTGCCAGTAGTATTGTACAGGGAGAAAAACTGTTTTTT. The chain employs TRBV19 and TRBJ1-4; the D gene is possibly TRBD1 (6 bases). V was clipped by 3 bases and J by 8 bases, with 10 bases between them. Germline loops: CDR1 LNHDA, CDR2 SQIVND (reference sequence). There are 13 residues in the CDR3. Drawing the rest from reference TRBV19 and TRBJ1-4, the complete variable domain is DGGITQSPKYLFRKEGQNVTLSCEQNLNHDAMYWYRQDPGQGLRLIYYSQIVNDFQKGDIAEGYSVSREKKESFPLTVTSAQKNPTAFYLCASSIVQGEKLFFGSGTQLSVL.

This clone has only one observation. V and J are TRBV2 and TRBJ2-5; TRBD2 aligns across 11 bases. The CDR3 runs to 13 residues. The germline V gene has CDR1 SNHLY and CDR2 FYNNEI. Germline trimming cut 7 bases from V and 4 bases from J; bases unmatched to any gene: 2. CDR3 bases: TGTGCCAGCAATAGCGGGAGGGGAGAGACCCAGTACTTC. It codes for CASNSGRGETQYF.

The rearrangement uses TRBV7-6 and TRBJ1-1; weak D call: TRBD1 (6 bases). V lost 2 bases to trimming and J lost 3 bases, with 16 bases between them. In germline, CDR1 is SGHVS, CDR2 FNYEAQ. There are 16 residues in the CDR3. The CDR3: CASSLRVAGADTEAFF. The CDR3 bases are TGTGCCAGCAGCTTAAGGGTCGCAGGGGCAGACACTGAAGCTTTCTTT.

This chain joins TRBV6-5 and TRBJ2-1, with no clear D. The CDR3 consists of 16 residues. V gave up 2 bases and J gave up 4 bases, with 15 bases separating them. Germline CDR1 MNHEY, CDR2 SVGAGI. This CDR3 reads CASSYTSGYPYNEQFF. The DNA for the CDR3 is TGTGCCAGCAGTTACACCTCAGGTTACCCATACAATGAGCAGTTCTTC.

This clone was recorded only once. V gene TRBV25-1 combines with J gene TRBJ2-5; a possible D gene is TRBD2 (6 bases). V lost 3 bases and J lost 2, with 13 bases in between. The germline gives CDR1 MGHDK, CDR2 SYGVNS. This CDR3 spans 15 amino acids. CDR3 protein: CASSDSGTYQETQYF. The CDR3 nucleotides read TGTGCCAGCAGTGATTCCGGGACTTATCAAGAGACCCAGTACTTC.

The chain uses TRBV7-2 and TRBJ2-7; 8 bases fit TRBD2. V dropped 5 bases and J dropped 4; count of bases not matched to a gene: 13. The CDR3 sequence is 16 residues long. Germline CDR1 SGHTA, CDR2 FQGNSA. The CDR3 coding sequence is TGTGCCAGCAGCCGCGGACAAGCGGGGGCCCATTACGAGCAGTACGTC. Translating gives CASSRGQAGAHYEQYV.

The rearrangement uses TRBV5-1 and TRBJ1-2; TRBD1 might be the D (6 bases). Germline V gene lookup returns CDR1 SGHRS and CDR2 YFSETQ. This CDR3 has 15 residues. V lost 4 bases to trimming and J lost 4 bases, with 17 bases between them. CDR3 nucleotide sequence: TGCGCCAGCAGCGACATGGCGGGGGGGCCCTATGGCTACACCTTC. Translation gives CASSDMAGGPYGYTF.

DNA for the CDR3: TGTGCCAGCAGTTCAGGGGTGTGGAGCTATGGCTACACCTTC. Its translation: CASSSGVWSYGYTF. The chain combines TRBV6-5 with TRBJ1-2, with D maybe TRBD1 (6 bases). The CDR3 extends over 14 amino acids. V was pared by 4 bases and J by 4 bases, with 13 bases between. CDR1 is MNHEY and CDR2 is SVGAGI in the germline V gene.

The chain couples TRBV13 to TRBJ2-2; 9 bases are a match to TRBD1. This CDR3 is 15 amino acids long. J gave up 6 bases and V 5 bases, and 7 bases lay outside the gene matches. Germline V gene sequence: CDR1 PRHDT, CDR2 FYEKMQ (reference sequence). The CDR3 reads CASSPTGGKAGELFF. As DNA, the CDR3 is TGTGCCAGCAGCCCAACAGGGGGCAAGGCCGGGGAGCTGTTTTTT. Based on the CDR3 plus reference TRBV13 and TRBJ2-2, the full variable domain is AAGVIQSPRHLIKEKRETATLKCYPIPRHDTVYWYQQGPGQDPQFLISFYEKMQSDKGSIPDRFSAQQFSDYHSELNMSSLELGDSALYFCASSPTGGKAGELFFGEGSRLTVL.

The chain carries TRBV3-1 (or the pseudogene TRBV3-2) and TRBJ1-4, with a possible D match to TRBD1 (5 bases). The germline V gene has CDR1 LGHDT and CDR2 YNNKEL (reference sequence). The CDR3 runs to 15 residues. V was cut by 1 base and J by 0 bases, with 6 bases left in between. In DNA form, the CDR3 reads TGTGCCAGCAGCCAAGGGGGGGCAACTAATGAAAAACTGTTTTTT. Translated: CASSQGGATNEKLFF.

CDR3 region: CAISENQGADTIYF. CDR3 coding DNA: TGTGCCATCAGTGAGAATCAGGGGGCAGACACCATATATTTT. The chain combines TRBV10-3 with TRBJ1-3; TRBD1 agrees at 8 bases. V lost 2 bases, J lost 8 bases, and 5 bases stayed unmatched. Germline assignment: CDR1 ENHRY and CDR2 SYGVKD. The CDR3 has 14 amino acids.

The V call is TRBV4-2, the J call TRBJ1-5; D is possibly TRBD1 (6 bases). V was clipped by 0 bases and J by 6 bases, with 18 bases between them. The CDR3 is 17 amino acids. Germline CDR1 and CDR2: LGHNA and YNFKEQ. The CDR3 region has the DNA TGTGCCAGCAGCCAAGATCTAGTGGGTGCAGGGGCTCAGCCCCAGCATTTT. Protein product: CASSQDLVGAGAQPQHF.

The chain's CDR3 is CASTTGSGGNEQYF. CDR3 sequence (DNA): TGTGCCAGCACCACGGGCTCAGGGGGCAACGAGCAGTACTTC. The V and J genes are TRBV11-3 and TRBJ2-7; 8 positions agree with TRBD1. Germline loops: CDR1 SGHNT, CDR2 YENEEA. This CDR3 spans 14 amino acids. V lost 7 bases, J lost 5 bases, and 10 bases stayed unmatched.

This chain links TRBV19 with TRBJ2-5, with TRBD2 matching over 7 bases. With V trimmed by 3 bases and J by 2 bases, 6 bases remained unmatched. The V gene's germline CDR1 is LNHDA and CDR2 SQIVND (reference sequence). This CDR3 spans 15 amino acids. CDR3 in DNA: TGTGCCAGTAGTATGGGGAGCGGGGCTCAAGAGACCCAGTACTTC. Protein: CASSMGSGAQETQYF.

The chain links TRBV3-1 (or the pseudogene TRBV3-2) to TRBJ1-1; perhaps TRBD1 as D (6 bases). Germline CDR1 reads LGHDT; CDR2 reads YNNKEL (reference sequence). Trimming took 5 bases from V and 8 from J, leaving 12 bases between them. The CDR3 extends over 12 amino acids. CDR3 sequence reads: CASSTGRAEAFF. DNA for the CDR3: TGTGCCAGCAGCACAGGGCGGGCCGAAGCTTTCTTT.

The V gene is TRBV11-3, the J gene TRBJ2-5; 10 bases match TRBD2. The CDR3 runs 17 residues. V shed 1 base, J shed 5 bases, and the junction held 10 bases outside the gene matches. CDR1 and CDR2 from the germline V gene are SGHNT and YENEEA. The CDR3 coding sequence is TGTGCCAGCAGCTTAGTTATGAGCGGGAGGGCGCGGGAGACCCAGTACTTC. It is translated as CASSLVMSGRARETQYF.

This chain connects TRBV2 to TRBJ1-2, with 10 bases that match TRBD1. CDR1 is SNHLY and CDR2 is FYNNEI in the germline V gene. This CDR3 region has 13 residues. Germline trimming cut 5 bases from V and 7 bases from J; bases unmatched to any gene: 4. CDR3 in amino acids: CASSTTGGGGYTF. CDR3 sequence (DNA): TGTGCCAGCAGTACGACAGGGGGCGGTGGCTACACCTTC.